Included here is one T cell receptor (beta chain) sequence, with context. Antigen specificity is unknown. V trimming: 9 bases; J trimming: 3 bases; junction bases outside the gene matches: 3. Germline V CDR1 and CDR2: LNHDA, SQIVND (reference sequence). The CDR3 loop spans 13 amino acids. The record originates from a study of CD8+ T cells in alopecia areata. Looking at the study overall: Scoring of treated patients' severity used the percentage of affected scalp area. Regarding the study as a whole: Clonality in the scalp and expanded CD8+ clones ranked among the top 100 were significantly decreased by tofacitinib.

Reverse transcribed after extraction, RNA yielded cDNA as the sequencing template. The data were produced by immunoSEQ multiplex PCR, yet TCRdb's version contains in-frame clones alone and is incomplete. The sample contains about 200,000 clones, 55% to 70% of which appear only once. The treatment is: oral pan-JAK inhibitor, 5-10 mg twice daily. The source material was CD4+ T cells sorted from blood, sampled at week 24, from a patient treated with tofacitinib. This receptor was obtained from a human donor with alopecia areata. The chain has TRBV19 and TRBJ2-5, with 11 bases aligning to TRBD2. Here the CDR3 DNA reads TGTGCCAGCGCGGGACTAGCGGAAGAGACCCAGTACTTC. It encodes CASAGLAEETQYF.